A selection of T cell receptor beta chains follows, all from one sample in a study of blood T cell repertoires in COVID-19. Clones were sequenced by immunoSEQ multiplex PCR, and TCRdb holds only the in-frame ones, with some missing. The sample has some 170,000 clones, more than 85% seen once. Sequencing was done on a sample of PBMCs or T cells enriched from blood (not recorded which). All receptors come from a human donor with acute COVID-19. The donor label of this sample is uncertain. Both conserved end residues are part of each CDR3. The order of the fields is J gene, D gene, V gene, clone size, CDR3 protein, CDR3 DNA. D genes are given only for firm matches. Expanded clones get a size class; other rows say once, few or many, or leave the size out.

J gene: TRBJ1-2; D gene: .; V gene: TRBV6-6; clone size: .; CDR3 protein: CASSLEPGLGYTF; CDR3 DNA: TGTGCCAGCAGCCTCGAGCCAGGGTTGGGCTACACCTTC
J gene: TRBJ2-7; D gene: .; V gene: TRBV11-2; clone size: .; CDR3 protein: CASSSPDRAQAGEQYF; CDR3 DNA: TGTGCCAGCAGCTCACCCGACAGGGCCCAAGCGGGTGAGCAGTACTTC
J gene: TRBJ2-2; D gene: .; V gene: TRBV7-9; clone size: .; CDR3 protein: CASSFSRVLANTGELFF; CDR3 DNA: TGTGCCAGCAGCTTCAGCAGGGTTTTAGCGAACACCGGGGAGCTGTTTTTT
J gene: TRBJ2-1; D gene: TRBD1; V gene: TRBV18; clone size: .; CDR3 protein: CASSPYDRGIYNEQFF; CDR3 DNA: TGTGCCAGCTCACCATATGACAGGGGGATCTACAATGAGCAGTTCTTC
J gene: TRBJ2-5; D gene: .; V gene: TRBV11-2; clone size: .; CDR3 protein: CASSLSSGGETQYF; CDR3 DNA: TGTGCCAGCAGCTTGAGCTCAGGCGGGGAGACCCAGTACTTC
J gene: TRBJ1-3; D gene: .; V gene: TRBV9; clone size: .; CDR3 protein: CASSVGWRDTIYF; CDR3 DNA: TGTGCCAGCAGCGTAGGTTGGCGGGACACCATATATTTT
J gene: TRBJ2-7; D gene: .; V gene: TRBV7-9; clone size: .; CDR3 protein: CASSPSWTGSSYEQYF; CDR3 DNA: TGTGCCAGCAGCCCCTCCTGGACGGGGAGCTCCTACGAGCAGTACTTC
J gene: TRBJ2-4; D gene: .; V gene: TRBV4-1; clone size: .; CDR3 protein: CASSQGTTGILAKNIQYF; CDR3 DNA: TGCGCCAGCAGCCAGGGTACTACAGGGATTCTAGCCAAAAACATTCAGTACTTC
J gene: TRBJ2-7; D gene: TRBD2; V gene: TRBV7-9; clone size: few; CDR3 protein: CASSFPGGEQYF; CDR3 DNA: TGTGCCAGCAGCTTCCCGGGGGGGGAGCAGTACTTC
J gene: TRBJ2-3; D gene: .; V gene: TRBV15; clone size: .; CDR3 protein: CATSSGTGPSTDTQYF; CDR3 DNA: TGTGCCACCAGCAGTGGAACAGGGCCCAGCACAGATACGCAGTATTTT
J gene: TRBJ1-5; D gene: .; V gene: TRBV7-8; clone size: once; CDR3 protein: CASSLVDTGWGNQPQHF; CDR3 DNA: TGTGCCAGCAGCTTAGTGGACACCGGTTGGGGCAATCAGCCCCAGCATTTT
J gene: TRBJ1-1; D gene: .; V gene: TRBV2; clone size: .; CDR3 protein: CASSEYRANTEAFF; CDR3 DNA: TGTGCCAGCAGTGAATACAGGGCGAACACTGAAGCTTTCTTT
J gene: TRBJ2-2; D gene: .; V gene: TRBV6-5; clone size: .; CDR3 protein: CASSYSFRSTGELFF; CDR3 DNA: TGTGCCAGCAGTTACTCGTTTAGGAGCACCGGGGAGCTGTTTTTT
J gene: TRBJ2-7; D gene: .; V gene: TRBV6-2/TRBV6-3; clone size: .; CDR3 protein: CASSYSETAYEQYF; CDR3 DNA: TGTGCCAGCAGTTATTCAGAGACAGCCTACGAGCAGTACTTC
J gene: TRBJ1-4; D gene: TRBD1; V gene: TRBV6-5; clone size: .; CDR3 protein: CASSYSSGGVEKLFF; CDR3 DNA: TGTGCCAGCAGTTACTCTTCAGGGGGCGTTGAAAAACTGTTTTTT
J gene: TRBJ2-7; D gene: TRBD1; V gene: TRBV30; clone size: .; CDR3 protein: CAWGTGAEQYF; CDR3 DNA: TGTGCCTGGGGGACAGGGGCCGAGCAGTACTTC